The rows below give T cell receptor beta chains drawn from one sample of a study of blood T cell repertoires in COVID-19. Sequenced by immunoSEQ multiplex PCR; TCRdb stores in-frame clones only, minus some. Counted here are about 75,000 clones, 88% occurring once; the ten biggest clones make up about 21%. The source material was peripheral blood. These receptors originate from a human donor in a cohort sampled during active COVID-19. CDR3s include the opening cysteine and the closing phenylalanine or tryptophan. A D gene is named only where the DNA matches it firmly. Clone size, where shown, is once, few, many, or a class for clones that have expanded.

v_gene: TRBV7-9; abundance: few; j_gene: TRBJ1-1; d_gene: TRBD1; CDR3nt: TGTGCCAGCAGCTTGGATGTCACAGGGGGAGCTTTCTTT; CDR3aa: CASSLDVTGGAFF
v_gene: TRBV4-1; abundance: .; j_gene: TRBJ1-5; d_gene: .; CDR3nt: TGCGCCAGCAGCCAGCAGCAGGGGAATCTCAGGGCCCAGCATTTT; CDR3aa: CASSQQQGNLRAQHF
v_gene: TRBV6-5; abundance: .; j_gene: TRBJ1-5; d_gene: .; CDR3nt: TGTGCCAGCAGTCGGGGTGTCGGCAATCAGCCCCAGCATTTT; CDR3aa: CASSRGVGNQPQHF
v_gene: TRBV7-3; abundance: .; j_gene: TRBJ2-1; d_gene: TRBD2; CDR3nt: TGTGCCAGCAGCCTATACTCAGTAGCGGGAGGGTCCAATGAGCAGTTCTTC; CDR3aa: CASSLYSVAGGSNEQFF
v_gene: TRBV7-2; abundance: once; j_gene: TRBJ2-3; d_gene: TRBD2; CDR3nt: TGTGCCAGCAGCTCAGGACTAGCCGGCGATACGCAGTATTTT; CDR3aa: CASSSGLAGDTQYF
v_gene: TRBV3-1/TRBV3-2; abundance: .; j_gene: TRBJ1-1; d_gene: .; CDR3nt: TGTGCCAGCAGCCAAGAGCCAGGGGTGAACACTGAAGCTTTCTTT; CDR3aa: CASSQEPGVNTEAFF
v_gene: TRBV19; abundance: once; j_gene: TRBJ2-5; d_gene: .; CDR3nt: TGTGCCAGTAGTATTTCGTGGAGGCCGTTAGAGACCCAGTACTTC; CDR3aa: CASSISWRPLETQYF
v_gene: TRBV2; abundance: once; j_gene: TRBJ2-3; d_gene: TRBD2; CDR3nt: TGTGCCAGCATACTAGCGGGGGTGGGGGATACGCAGTATTTT; CDR3aa: CASILAGVGDTQYF
v_gene: TRBV5-1; abundance: .; j_gene: TRBJ2-1; d_gene: TRBD2; CDR3nt: TGCGCCAGCAGCTTGGCGCCCGGCGGGGGGTACAATGAGCAGTTCTTC; CDR3aa: CASSLAPGGGYNEQFF
v_gene: TRBV19; abundance: .; j_gene: TRBJ2-5; d_gene: TRBD2; CDR3nt: TGTGCCAGCAGGACTAGCGTGTCTTCCCCCCAAGAGACCCAGTACTTC; CDR3aa: CASRTSVSSPQETQYF
v_gene: TRBV24-1; abundance: .; j_gene: TRBJ2-3; d_gene: TRBD2; CDR3nt: TGTGCCACCATGGCTAGCGGGAGTTACACAGATACGCAGTATTTT; CDR3aa: CATMASGSYTDTQYF
v_gene: TRBV18; abundance: few; j_gene: TRBJ1-1; d_gene: TRBD1; CDR3nt: TGTGCCAGCTCACCTCGACAGGGGGCCCTCACTGAAGCTTTCTTT; CDR3aa: CASSPRQGALTEAFF
v_gene: TRBV27; abundance: .; j_gene: TRBJ1-1; d_gene: .; CDR3nt: TGTGCCAGCAGTCGCCCGGGTATGACTGAAGCTTTCTTT; CDR3aa: CASSRPGMTEAFF
v_gene: TRBV20-1; abundance: .; j_gene: TRBJ1-2; d_gene: TRBD1; CDR3nt: TGCAGTGCTAGTGACAGGGGCGGTCTGGGCTACACCTTC; CDR3aa: CSASDRGGLGYTF
v_gene: TRBV29-1; abundance: .; j_gene: TRBJ1-2; d_gene: .; CDR3nt: TGCAGCGTTTCCCCGCTAGACGCAGAGCTGGGCTACACCTTC; CDR3aa: CSVSPLDAELGYTF
v_gene: TRBV5-6; abundance: once; j_gene: TRBJ1-5; d_gene: TRBD1; CDR3nt: TGTGCCAGCAGCTGGGGAGGGACAGGGAACAATCAGCCCCAGCATTTT; CDR3aa: CASSWGGTGNNQPQHF
v_gene: TRBV24-1; abundance: .; j_gene: TRBJ2-5; d_gene: TRBD1; CDR3nt: TGTGCCACCAGTGCCCCAGGGGGTGGCCGGGAGACCCAGTACTTC; CDR3aa: CATSAPGGGRETQYF
v_gene: TRBV13; abundance: .; j_gene: TRBJ2-5; d_gene: .; CDR3nt: TGTGCCAGCAGCTCCCGTCCGGGTACCATCGGGGAGACCCAGTACTTC; CDR3aa: CASSSRPGTIGETQYF
v_gene: TRBV5-1; abundance: .; j_gene: TRBJ1-5; d_gene: .; CDR3nt: TGCGCCAGCAGAGGCGACAGAAATCAGCCCCAGCATTTT; CDR3aa: CASRGDRNQPQHF
v_gene: TRBV2; abundance: .; j_gene: TRBJ1-5; d_gene: .; CDR3nt: TGTGCCAGCAGCCTGGCCGGGAGCGATATTCAGCCCCAGCATTTT; CDR3aa: CASSLAGSDIQPQHF
v_gene: TRBV7-2; abundance: .; j_gene: TRBJ1-3; d_gene: TRBD1; CDR3nt: TGTGCCAGTTCGACAGGGGCTGGAAACACCATATATTTT; CDR3aa: CASSTGAGNTIYF
v_gene: TRBV7-2; abundance: .; j_gene: TRBJ2-7; d_gene: .; CDR3nt: TGTGCCAGCAGCCCCAGGTCGGACGAGCAGTACTTC; CDR3aa: CASSPRSDEQYF
v_gene: TRBV9; abundance: once; j_gene: TRBJ2-2; d_gene: TRBD2; CDR3nt: TGTGCCAGCAGCCGTAGCGGGAGAGAGAACACCGGGGAGCTGTTTTTT; CDR3aa: CASSRSGRENTGELFF
v_gene: TRBV7-2; abundance: once; j_gene: TRBJ2-7; d_gene: .; CDR3nt: TGTGCCAGCAGCTTAATAAGGAGCTCCTACGAGCAGTACTTC; CDR3aa: CASSLIRSSYEQYF
v_gene: TRBV5-6; abundance: .; j_gene: TRBJ1-1; d_gene: .; CDR3nt: TGTGCCAGCAGCCCAGCCGGGGCAGGGGTAAACACTGAAGCTTTCTTT; CDR3aa: CASSPAGAGVNTEAFF
v_gene: TRBV10-1; abundance: .; j_gene: TRBJ1-2; d_gene: .; CDR3nt: TGCGCCAGCAGTGGACAGCCTAACTATGGCTACACCTTC; CDR3aa: CASSGQPNYGYTF
v_gene: TRBV5-1; abundance: .; j_gene: TRBJ2-1; d_gene: TRBD2; CDR3nt: TGCGCCAGCAAACTAGCGGGGTACAATGAGCAGTTCTTC; CDR3aa: CASKLAGYNEQFF
v_gene: TRBV27; abundance: .; j_gene: TRBJ2-3; d_gene: TRBD1; CDR3nt: TGTGCCAGCAATGCCGACAGGGGGCACACAGATACGCAGTATTTT; CDR3aa: CASNADRGHTDTQYF
v_gene: TRBV28; abundance: .; j_gene: TRBJ2-1; d_gene: .; CDR3nt: TGTGCCAGCCTAACAGCGGGTACGATGGTGCAGTTCTTC; CDR3aa: CASLTAGTMVQFF
v_gene: TRBV5-4; abundance: .; j_gene: TRBJ2-7; d_gene: .; CDR3nt: TGTGCCAGCAGCTTGGTTGGGCCAAGTCCCTACGAGCAGTACTTC; CDR3aa: CASSLVGPSPYEQYF
v_gene: TRBV19; abundance: .; j_gene: TRBJ1-1; d_gene: .; CDR3nt: TGTGCCAGTAGTATAGAGGCAGGGCCAGCTTTCTTT; CDR3aa: CASSIEAGPAFF
v_gene: TRBV5-4; abundance: .; j_gene: TRBJ2-5; d_gene: TRBD2; CDR3nt: TGTGCCAGCAGCCGGGGACTAGCGGAAGAGACCCAGTACTTC; CDR3aa: CASSRGLAEETQYF